The 19 T cell receptor beta chains listed next were all sequenced from one sample in a study of blood T cell repertoires in COVID-19. Data came from immunoSEQ multiplex PCR; TCRdb stores just in-frame clones and leaves some out. This sample carries 150,000 to 200,000 clones, about 86% of them seen once, and the ten largest clones take over 2.5%. Sequencing was performed on peripheral blood. The receptors here all came from a human donor with acute or convalescent COVID-19. The donor label of this sample is uncertain.

This clone occurred a few times. This chain uses TRBV25-1 with TRBJ2-2; 7 bases align to TRBD1. The CDR3 is 15 amino acids. The junction had 3 bases not matched to a gene; V was cut back by 4 bases and J by 1 base. Germline assignment: CDR1 MGHDK and CDR2 SYGVNS. The CDR3 sequence: CASSVGQMNTGELFF. The CDR3 bases are TGTGCCAGCAGTGTGGGACAGATGAACACCGGGGAGCTGTTTTTT.

The V and J genes are TRBV28 and TRBJ1-4, with D possibly matching TRBD1 (6 bases). Trimming removed 2 bases at V and 2 bases at J, with 12 bases between. The CDR3 is made up of 16 amino acids. CDR1 is MDHEN, CDR2 SYDVKM, per germline. CDR3 sequence reads: CASSLNQGSTNEKLFF. In DNA form, the CDR3 reads TGTGCCAGCAGTTTAAATCAGGGGAGTACTAATGAAAAACTGTTTTTT.

This clone has only a few counts. The V and J genes are TRBV5-6 and TRBJ2-1; 15 bases map to TRBD2. Germline-derived CDR1 and CDR2 are SGHDT and YYEEEE. The J segment lost 1 base and the V segment lost 4 bases, leaving 6 bases of the junction unmatched. CDR3 length: 18 residues. The CDR3: CASSPGLAGGRSYNEQFF. As DNA, the CDR3 is TGTGCCAGCAGCCCCGGACTAGCGGGGGGGCGGTCCTACAATGAGCAGTTCTTC.

The DNA for the CDR3 is TGTGCCAGCAGCCTAGGGGGACAGGGAAGAACCTTC. As protein: CASSLGGQGRTF. This rearrangement joins TRBV2 to TRBJ1-2; 9 bases agree with TRBD1. CDR1 SNHLY and CDR2 FYNNEI come from the germline V gene. The trim removed 6 bases at V and 14 bases at J, leaving 10 bases unmatched. CDR3 length: 12 amino acids.

V usage is TRBV5-1 and J usage is TRBJ1-1; D not certain. CDR3 length: 15 amino acids. Looked up from germline, CDR1 is SGHRS and CDR2 is YFSETQ. V was clipped by 4 bases and J by 5 bases, with 18 bases between them. This CDR3 is CASSPLNPGETEAFF. DNA for the CDR3: TGCGCCAGCAGCCCCCTAAATCCGGGTGAGACTGAAGCTTTCTTT.

The chain couples TRBV5-1 to TRBJ2-3; D unresolved. From germline, CDR1 is SGHRS and CDR2 YFSETQ. The CDR3 is made up of 14 amino acids. V lost 0 bases, J lost 5 bases, and 10 bases lay in between. CDR3 loop: CASSLDGSGDTQYF. The CDR3 DNA reads as TGCGCCAGCAGCTTGGACGGGTCCGGAGATACGCAGTATTTT.

The rearrangement links TRBV24-1 to TRBJ1-2, with 9 bases that match TRBD1. The germline gives CDR1 KGHDR, CDR2 SFDVKD. V trimming: 2 bases; J trimming: 5 bases; junction bases outside the gene matches: 8. The CDR3 contains 16 residues. The CDR3 loop is CATSDSSTGGRYGYTF. CDR3 in DNA: TGTGCCACCAGTGATTCTTCGACAGGGGGGCGGTATGGCTACACCTTC.

A single count supports this clone. The chain uses TRBV6-5 and TRBJ1-2, with 8 nucleotides matching TRBD1. The CDR3 covers 13 residues. Germline-derived CDR1 and CDR2 are MNHEY and SVGAGI. The V gene end was trimmed by 8 bases and the J gene end by 2 bases; junction bases not matched to a gene: 4. The CDR3 loop reads CASSTGANYGYTF. CDR3 sequence (DNA): TGTGCCAGCTCGACAGGGGCGAACTATGGCTACACCTTC.

The J gene is TRBJ2-5, the V gene TRBV3-1 (or the pseudogene TRBV3-2); the D gene is possibly TRBD1 (6 bases). Germline lookup yields CDR1 LGHDT and CDR2 YNNKEL (reference sequence). Trimming shortened V by 0 bases and J by 4 bases, and 15 bases separated the two germline ends. The CDR3 is made up of 16 amino acids. CDR3 sequence (DNA): TGTGCCAGCAGCCAAGATCTTGGCAGGGGCGGAGAGACCCAGTACTTC. Its translation: CASSQDLGRGGETQYF.

The chain employs TRBV27 and TRBJ2-1; maybe TRBD2 (5 bases). CDR3 length: 15 amino acids. Germline-derived CDR1 and CDR2 are MNHEY and SMNVEV (reference sequence). The V gene lost 2 bases and the J gene lost 0 bases, with 8 bases spanning the gap. This CDR3 is CASSLKLDSYNEQFF. Here the CDR3 DNA reads TGTGCCAGCAGTTTAAAACTAGACTCCTACAATGAGCAGTTCTTC.

The genes are TRBV5-1 and TRBJ1-2; D unresolved. Germline lookup yields CDR1 SGHRS and CDR2 YFSETQ. There are 14 residues in the CDR3. Between the trimmed V and J ends, which lost 0 bases and 6 bases, there was a span of 12 bases. The CDR3 nucleotides read TGCGCCAGCAGCTTGGACGGACGGGGTAATGGCTACACCTTC. This gives the protein CASSLDGRGNGYTF.

The chain joins TRBV11-2 to TRBJ2-3, with TRBD2 as a possible D gene (6 bases). The CDR3 extends over 15 amino acids. The germline CDR1 and CDR2 sequences are SGHAT and FQNNGV. The V end was cut by 5 bases, the J end by 5 bases, with 17 bases between. The CDR3, as DNA: TGTGCCAGCAGCCACCTTGGGGGGTTAGTAGATACGCAGTATTTT. This gives the protein CASSHLGGLVDTQYF.

V is TRBV6-6 and J is TRBJ1-1; tentative D call: TRBD1 (6 bases). V lost 6 bases to trimming and J lost 8 bases, with 10 bases between them. The CDR3 runs to 11 residues. Germline CDR1 reads MNHNY; CDR2 reads SVGAGI (reference sequence). The CDR3 sequence is CASRETGEAFF. CDR3 nucleotides: TGTGCCAGCAGAGAGACAGGAGAAGCTTTCTTT.

CDR3 loop: CASILAGNGYTF. In nucleotides, the CDR3 is TGTGCCAGCATCCTGGCCGGGAATGGCTACACCTTC. The chain combines TRBV2 with TRBJ1-2; D unresolved. The CDR3 totals 12 residues. Trimming left V 7 bases short and J 6 bases short, with 12 bases between. Germline V gene data show CDR1 as SNHLY and CDR2 as FYNNEI.

This clone came up once. This rearrangement joins TRBV3-1 (or the pseudogene TRBV3-2) to TRBJ2-7; 12 bases fit TRBD2. The CDR3 is 16 amino acids. CDR1 is LGHDT and CDR2 is YNNKEL in the germline V gene (reference sequence). Losses at the gene ends were 1 base for V and 7 bases for J; bases not matched to a gene: 8. The CDR3 reads CASSQGLAGVQGEQYF. CDR3 coding DNA: TGTGCCAGCAGCCAAGGACTAGCGGGAGTCCAGGGAGAGCAGTACTTC.

Only one count was recorded for this clone. The chain is built from TRBV3-1 (or the pseudogene TRBV3-2) and TRBJ2-3, with a tentative D call TRBD2 (7 bases). Germline CDR1 LGHDT, CDR2 YNNKEL (reference sequence). This CDR3 has 15 amino acids. Deletions cut 4 bases from V and 0 bases from J, with 11 bases between. The CDR3 is CASSPRGASTDTQYF. CDR3 nucleotide sequence: TGTGCCAGCAGCCCACGGGGGGCTAGCACAGATACGCAGTATTTT.

V usage is TRBV5-1 and J usage is TRBJ2-2; the match to TRBD1 covers 9 bases. Germline CDR1 SGHRS, CDR2 YFSETQ. The CDR3 consists of 24 residues. Germline trimming cut 1 base from V and 3 bases from J; bases unmatched to any gene: 28. The CDR3 DNA sequence: TGCGCCAGCAGCTTGACCCCGCCCGAGACTCGTCTGTCCGGGACAGGGCCAGACACCGGGGAGCTGTTTTTT. Translating gives CASSLTPPETRLSGTGPDTGELFF. The entire variable domain, with the rest obtained from reference TRBV5-1 and TRBJ2-2, is as follows: KAGVTQTPRYLIKTRGQQVTLSCSPISGHRSVSWYQQTPGQGLQFLFEYFSETQRNKGNFPGRFSGRQFSNSRSEMNVSTLELGDSALYLCASSLTPPETRLSGTGPDTGELFFGEGSRLTVL.

J is TRBJ2-5 and V is TRBV11-2; 9 bases are shared with TRBD1. The germline gives CDR1 SGHAT, CDR2 FQNNGV. The length of the CDR3 is 14 residues. J gave up 5 bases and V 5 bases, and 6 bases lay outside the gene matches. CDR3 in DNA: TGTGCCAGCAGCCCGACAGGGGGAGGTGAGACCCAGTACTTC. Protein: CASSPTGGGETQYF.

The V gene is TRBV3-1 (or the pseudogene TRBV3-2), the J gene TRBJ2-7; 12 bases are a match to TRBD2. The CDR3 sequence is 16 residues long. With V trimmed by 4 bases and J by 5 bases, 9 bases remained unmatched. Per the germline V gene, CDR1 is LGHDT and CDR2 is YNNKEL (reference sequence). The CDR3 sequence is CASSPPGLAGHNEQYF. CDR3 nucleotide sequence: TGTGCCAGCAGCCCCCCGGGACTAGCGGGCCACAACGAGCAGTACTTC.